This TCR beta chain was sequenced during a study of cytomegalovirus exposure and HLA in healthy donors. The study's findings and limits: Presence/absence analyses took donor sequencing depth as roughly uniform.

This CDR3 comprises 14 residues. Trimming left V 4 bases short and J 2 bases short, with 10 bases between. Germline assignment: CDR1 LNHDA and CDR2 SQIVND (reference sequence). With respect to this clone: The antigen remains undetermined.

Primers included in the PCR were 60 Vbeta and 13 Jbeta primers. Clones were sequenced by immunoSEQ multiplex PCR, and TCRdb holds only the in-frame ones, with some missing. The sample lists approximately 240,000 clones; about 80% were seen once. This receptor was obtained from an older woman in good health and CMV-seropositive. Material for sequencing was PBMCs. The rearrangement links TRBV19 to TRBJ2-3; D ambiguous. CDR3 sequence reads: CASSRALPTDTQYF. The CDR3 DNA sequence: TGTGCCAGTAGTAGGGCCCTACCCACAGATACGCAGTATTTT.